This TCR beta chain stems from a study of CD8+ T cells in alopecia areata. RNA was extracted and reverse transcribed into cDNA as the sequencing template. Clones were read by immunoSEQ multiplex PCR, and TCRdb kept only the in-frame ones, dropping some. In the table there are 200,000 to 250,000 clones, approximately 61% of which are singletons. The length of the CDR3 is 15 residues. The J segment lost 5 bases and the V segment lost 0 bases, leaving 6 bases of the junction unmatched. The germline CDR1 and CDR2 sequences are GTSNPN and SVGIG (reference sequence). As part of sample collection, lesional scalp punch biopsies and peripheral blood were taken from alopecia areata patients.

This sequence originates from a human donor with alopecia areata. Specimen: CD4+ T cells sorted from blood, collected at week 0. The V gene is TRBV30, the J gene TRBJ2-1, with 8 positions matching TRBD2. CDR3 sequence (DNA): TGTGCCTGGAGTGTACAAGCGGGAGACCACAATGAGCAGTTCTTC. Translation: CAWSVQAGDHNEQFF.